Sequencing of this T cell receptor beta chain was carried out in a study of blood T cell repertoires in COVID-19. At the level of the study: PBMCs, B-cell-depleted T cells, or T cells were the source of the cDNA or gDNA that made up the material.

Germline V gene data show CDR1 as SGHRS and CDR2 as YFSETQ. This CDR3 has 14 amino acids. V was trimmed by 1 base and J by 3 bases, leaving 10 bases between them. Source study methods: Nucleated cell number was recorded as an estimate derived from reference gene primer amplification. The table came from immunoSEQ multiplex PCR; TCRdb's copy has only in-frame clones and leaves some out. From that table come the V and J calls and clone size; the DNA was used to work out D and trimming. The sample has under 200,000 clones, under 90% seen once. This rearrangement joins TRBV5-1 to TRBJ1-1; D remains ambiguous. The source of this sequence is a man aged 45 to 65 who had recovered from COVID-19. The specimen was PBMCs or T cells enriched from blood (not recorded which). As DNA, the CDR3 is TGCGCCAGCAGCTTGTCTGCGGTGGACACTGAAGCTTTCTTT. It is translated as CASSLSAVDTEAFF.